Below, 17 T cell receptor beta chains from the same sample are listed, as sequenced in a study of technical replicates of blood from four donors. Sequenced by immunoSEQ multiplex PCR; TCRdb stores in-frame clones only, minus some. The sample consists of 55,000 to 85,000 clones, 95% to 98% of them appearing once. What was sequenced was T cells isolated from PBMCs. All receptors come from a human donor in good health.

V gene TRBV9 combines with J gene TRBJ2-7; the D gene is possibly TRBD1 (5 bases). The germline CDR1 and CDR2 sequences are SGDLS and YYNGEE. The CDR3 contains 12 residues. Trimming removed 7 bases at V and 3 bases at J, with 11 bases between. The CDR3 sequence: CASGQGDYEQYF. The CDR3 DNA is TGTGCCAGCGGGCAGGGTGACTACGAGCAGTACTTC.

The chain is built from TRBV27 and TRBJ1-1; D possibly corresponds to TRBD1 (6 bases). The CDR3 contains 17 residues. V was cut by 0 bases and J by 0 bases, with 14 bases left in between. Per the germline V gene, CDR1 is MNHEY and CDR2 is SMNVEV (reference sequence). The DNA for the CDR3 is TGTGCCAGCAGTTTATCCGGGGGGCTCTCAGTGAACACTGAAGCTTTCTTT. This gives the protein CASSLSGGLSVNTEAFF.

The chain combines TRBV9 with TRBJ2-3, with TRBD1 matching 7 bases. This CDR3 is built from 17 residues. The V gene end was trimmed by 4 bases and the J gene end by 3 bases; junction bases not matched to a gene: 14. CDR1 is SGDLS, CDR2 YYNGEE, per germline. CDR3 amino acids: CASSTYPGQSTTDTQYF. In DNA form, the CDR3 reads TGTGCCAGCAGCACCTACCCGGGACAGTCAACGACAGATACGCAGTATTTT.

The chain links TRBV7-9 to TRBJ2-5; 8 positions agree with TRBD1. CDR1 and CDR2 (germline): SEHNR, FQNEAQ (reference sequence). CDR3 length: 15 amino acids. Unmatched junction bases numbered 5, after V lost 3 bases and J lost 2 bases. The CDR3 loop reads CASSLTGAIQETQYF. The DNA for the CDR3 is TGTGCCAGCAGCTTGACAGGGGCCATTCAAGAGACCCAGTACTTC.

The chain links TRBV4-1 to TRBJ2-7; 9 bases fit TRBD2. The CDR3 contains 14 residues. V lost 0 bases to trimming and J lost 7 bases; unmatched junction nucleotides: 4. CDR1 is MGHRA, CDR2 YSYEKL, per germline. CDR3 coding DNA: TGCGCCAGCAGCCAAGAAGGCCTAGCGGGGGAGCAGTACTTC. Amino acid sequence: CASSQEGLAGEQYF.

This chain joins TRBV2 and TRBJ1-4; D is ambiguous. Trimming removed 4 bases from V and 5 bases from J, with 14 bases in between. CDR3 length: 15 residues. CDR1 is SNHLY, CDR2 FYNNEI, per germline. The CDR3 region has the DNA TGTGCCAGCAGTGTAAAGCAGGCCCTGAATGAAAAACTGTTTTTT. It translates to CASSVKQALNEKLFF.

The chain carries TRBV5-6 and TRBJ1-2; possible D gene TRBD1, 5 bases. The CDR3 has 15 amino acids. Between the trimmed V and J ends, which lost 0 bases and 0 bases, there was a span of 9 bases. Per germline, CDR1 SGHDT and CDR2 YYEEEE. As DNA, the CDR3 is TGTGCCAGCAGCTTGGCAGGGCCCACTAACTATGGCTACACCTTC. Amino acids: CASSLAGPTNYGYTF.

This chain links TRBV27 with TRBJ1-1; D is possibly TRBD1 (6 bases). This CDR3 is 13 amino acids long. Trimming removed 5 bases from V and 5 bases from J, with 12 bases in between. Germline CDR1 and CDR2: MNHEY and SMNVEV (reference sequence). The CDR3 bases are TGTGCCAGCAGTGGGGCAGGGGAGACTGAAGCTTTCTTT. Translating gives CASSGAGETEAFF.

The table lists this clone with a count of one. The chain links TRBV28 to TRBJ1-2; D uncertain. This CDR3 is built from 11 residues. Germline loops: CDR1 MDHEN, CDR2 SYDVKM. The V end was cut by 4 bases, the J end by 5 bases, with 5 bases between. The CDR3 loop reads CASSSGYGYTF. The CDR3 DNA reads as TGTGCCAGCAGTTCAGGTTATGGCTACACCTTC.

V is TRBV7-6 and J is TRBJ2-7; tentative D call: TRBD2 (6 bases). V was cut by 1 base and J by 2 bases, with 9 bases left in between. This CDR3 has 14 amino acids. Germline lookup yields CDR1 SGHVS and CDR2 FNYEAQ. The CDR3 is CASSLGPSAYEQYF. The CDR3 DNA is TGTGCCAGCAGCTTAGGACCTAGCGCCTACGAGCAGTACTTC.

The chain joins TRBV27 to TRBJ2-7, with D uncertain. The CDR3 contains 14 residues. V lost 10 bases and J 4 bases, leaving 20 bases between the germline ends. Germline V lookup: CDR1 MNHEY, CDR2 SMNVEV (reference sequence). As DNA, the CDR3 is TGTGCCACCAAGCCGCGAAGATCCGATTACGAGCAGTACTTC. Amino acid sequence: CATKPRRSDYEQYF.

The chain combines TRBV5-1 with TRBJ2-1; 9 positions match TRBD1. CDR3 size: 16 residues. Losses at the gene ends were 5 bases for V and 5 bases for J; bases not matched to a gene: 11. Germline V gene data show CDR1 as SGHRS and CDR2 as YFSETQ. For the CDR3, the DNA is TGCGCCAGCAGTCAGTGGTCCGGGACAGGGAACAATGAGCAGTTCTTC. Its protein is CASSQWSGTGNNEQFF.

The rearrangement links TRBV10-3 to TRBJ2-7; D is unclear. The germline V gene encodes CDR1 ENHRY and CDR2 SYGVKD. The CDR3 consists of 13 residues. Between the trimmed V and J ends, which lost 4 bases and 1 base, there was a span of 8 bases. In DNA form, the CDR3 reads TGTGCCATCAGTGCCGACACGTCCTACGAGCAGTACTTC. Translating gives CAISADTSYEQYF.

The genes are TRBV30 and TRBJ2-5; 9 bases match TRBD2. Germline V gives CDR1 GTSNPN, CDR2 SVGIG (reference sequence). The V and J ends lost 0 bases and 5 bases, in that order; junction bases with no gene match: 1. This CDR3 is 13 amino acids long. CDR3: CAWSVTSGETQYF. The CDR3 DNA reads as TGTGCCTGGAGTGTGACTAGCGGCGAGACCCAGTACTTC.

V usage is TRBV30 and J usage is TRBJ2-7; 9 positions agree with TRBD2. The V gene end was trimmed by 4 bases and the J gene end by 7 bases; junction bases not matched to a gene: 14. This CDR3 has 15 amino acids. Per germline, CDR1 GTSNPN and CDR2 SVGIG (reference sequence). CDR3: CAWTSPGLAFREQYF. As DNA, the CDR3 is TGTGCCTGGACCTCCCCGGGACTAGCATTTCGGGAGCAGTACTTC.

This chain uses TRBV9 with TRBJ2-3, with D possibly being TRBD2 (6 bases). Germline V gives CDR1 SGDLS, CDR2 YYNGEE. Trimming removed 3 bases at V and 1 base at J, with 12 bases between. This CDR3 contains 15 residues. As DNA, the CDR3 is TGTGCCAGCAGCGAAAGTTCTAGCGGCACAGATACGCAGTATTTT. Encoded protein: CASSESSSGTDTQYF.

The rearrangement uses TRBV29-1 and TRBJ2-3; the D is unclear. CDR1 and CDR2 (germline): SQVTM, ANQGSEA. Trimming cost V 8 bases and J 2 bases, with 5 bases left between them. This CDR3 is 10 amino acids long. The CDR3 here is CSTNTDTQYF. For the CDR3, the DNA is TGCAGCACAAACACAGATACGCAGTATTTT.